The clone carrying this T cell receptor (beta chain) was seen more than once but under ten times. The antigen remains unidentified. The data stem from a study of blood T cells in healthy people across ages. Primed by a sample-barcoded 5' primer and a J-beta primer mix, a second PCR proceeded for 7 to 11 cycles. TCRdb reprocessed the 5' RACE reads with MiXCR, giving one entry per CDR3 protein. In the table there are 700,000 or so distinct CDR3 sequences, 20% to 25% of which are singletons. Study-level points and caveats: In older individuals, TCR beta diversity per million T cells was lower, falling roughly linearly with age.

This CDR3 comprises 22 residues. Germline values: CDR1 SGHVS, CDR2 FNYEAQ. V lost 5 bases and J lost 0; bases outside the gene matches: 20. The source material was blood. The chain carries TRBV7-6 and TRBJ2-6; TRBD1 aligns across 9 bases. This clonotype was obtained from a man aged 65 to 79 in good health. The CDR3: CASSQLISTRGQGSSGANVLTF. The CDR3 nucleotides read TGTGCCAGCAGCCAACTTATTAGCACCCGGGGACAGGGAAGCTCTGGGGCCAACGTCCTGACTTTC.